The sequence of this T cell receptor beta chain was determined in a study of STAT5B mutations in CD4+ large granular lymphocyte leukemia. Study observations and caveats: TRBV06-family usage was enriched in top patient clones (8/27) versus controls (2/35).

Control samples were healthy donors' buffy coats. J lost 0 bases, V lost 4 bases, and 7 bases had no gene match. This CDR3 comprises 15 residues. CDR1 SGHNT and CDR2 YYREEE come from the germline V gene (reference sequence). As regards this clone: Its antigen is as yet unknown.

The table came from immunoSEQ multiplex PCR; TCRdb's copy has only in-frame clones and leaves some out. The sample lists approximately 32,000 clones; approximately 69% were seen once. The source of this sequence is a human donor in good health. V is TRBV5-4 and J is TRBJ2-7; 7 nucleotides match TRBD1. The specimen sequenced was CD4+ T cells from blood buffy coats. Written as DNA, the CDR3 is TGTGCCAGCAGCCAACGACAGGGCAGCTCCTACGAGCAGTACTTC. Amino acids: CASSQRQGSSYEQYF.